The 2 T cell receptor beta chains listed next were all sequenced from one sample in a study of regulatory T cells in long-lasting Graves disease. To make TCR beta libraries, researchers used iRepertoire HTBI primers and Arm-PCR of CDR3 regions. TCRdb independently ran MiXCR on the multiplex PCR reads; one entry per CDR3 protein. The table has about 540,000 distinct CDR3 sequences, approximately 13% seen once. Sample time point: newly diagnosed GD, antithyroid drugs for less than 3 months. Construction of the TCR library relied on RNA isolated from PBMCs. The same data also contributed to another study, on T cells in Graves' hyperthyroidism and ophthalmopathy.

The sample here was peripheral blood mononuclear cells (PBMCs), taken at new diagnosis, from a patient treated with antithyroid drugs. Every receptor here comes from a man aged 25-40 years with Graves disease.

V usage is TRBV20-1 and J usage is TRBJ2-1; 13 bases fit TRBD2. Trimming at V came to 6 bases and at J to 10 bases, leaving 9 bases not matched to a gene. CDR1 and CDR2 (germline): DFQATT, SNEGSKA (reference sequence). The CDR3 is made up of 14 amino acids. The CDR3 sequence: CSAQGLAGTGEQFF. CDR3 DNA: TGCAGTGCACAGGGACTAGCGGGAACAGGAGAGCAGTTCTTC.

Ten or more counts support this clonotype. The rearrangement uses TRBV7-8 and TRBJ2-3; 7 bases align to TRBD1. Germline V lookup: CDR1 SGHVS, CDR2 FQNEAQ. V was clipped by 7 bases and J by 3 bases; unmatched bases: 10. The CDR3 covers 15 residues. In DNA, the CDR3 is TGTGCCAGCATCGCTCCAAGGGGGCTAACAGATACGCAGTATTTT. It yields the protein CASIAPRGLTDTQYF.